What follows are 25 T cell receptor beta chains derived from one specimen sequenced in a study of T cells after yellow fever vaccination. TCRdb re-called the 5' RACE reads with MiXCR, one entry per CDR3 protein. The profile shows fewer than 450,000 distinct CDR3 sequences, approximately 10% of them singletons. The sample was PBMCs, taken on the day of the first yellow fever vaccination. These receptors were collected from a man between 18 and 35 years old who received the YFV17D yellow fever vaccine.

This clonotype has a count of ten or more. The chain carries TRBV5-1 and TRBJ2-7; TRBD2 matches 7 bases. V lost 5 bases, J lost 5 bases, and 7 bases stayed unmatched. Germline CDR1 is SGHRS and CDR2 is YFSETQ. This CDR3 has 13 amino acids. The CDR3 nucleotides are TGCGCCAGCAGTACCGAGCGGGGAGACGAGCAGTACTTC. As protein: CASSTERGDEQYF.

The rearrangement links TRBV7-3 to TRBJ2-3; D is unclear. This CDR3 has 15 amino acids. Germline-derived CDR1 and CDR2 are SGHTA and FQGTGA. Trimming shortened V by 5 bases and J by 2 bases, and 14 bases separated the two germline ends. CDR3 coding DNA: TGTGCCAGCAGCCCCGGCCCTTGGGACACAGATACGCAGTATTTT. Encoded protein: CASSPGPWDTDTQYF. Full variable domain (outside the CDR3, taken from reference TRBV7-3 and TRBJ2-3): GAGVSQTPSNKVTEKGKYVELRCDPISGHTALYWYRQSLGQGPEFLIYFQGTGAADDSGLPNDRFFAVRPEGSVSTLKIQRTERGDSAVYLCASSPGPWDTDTQYFGPGTRLTVL.

The chain combines TRBV29-1 with TRBJ1-1, with D tentatively TRBD1 (5 bases). Germline CDR1 is SQVTM and CDR2 is ANQGSEA. This CDR3 has 10 residues. V was clipped by 4 bases and J by 8 bases, with 8 bases between them. The CDR3 region is CSVGDGEAFF. In DNA form, the CDR3 reads TGCAGCGTTGGGGACGGCGAAGCTTTCTTT. Full variable domain (remainder filled in from reference TRBV29-1 and TRBJ1-1): SAVISQKPSRDICQRGTSLTIQCQVDSQVTMMFWYRQQPGQSLTLIATANQGSEATYESGFVIDKFPISRPNLTFSTLTVSNMSPEDSSIYLCSVGDGEAFFGQGTRLTVV.

The gene calls are TRBV2 and TRBJ2-3; D gene uncertain. Per the germline V gene, CDR1 is SNHLY and CDR2 is FYNNEI. V gave up 7 bases and J gave up 2 bases, with 10 bases separating them. This CDR3 spans 13 amino acids. The chain's CDR3 is CASNGPLTDTQYF. CDR3 coding DNA: TGTGCCAGCAACGGACCGCTCACAGATACGCAGTATTTT.

The rearrangement joins TRBV6-5 to TRBJ1-4; D not certain. Trimming took 3 bases from V and 8 from J, leaving 10 bases between them. CDR1 and CDR2 from the germline V gene are MNHEY and SVGAGI. This CDR3 contains 13 residues. DNA of the CDR3: TGTGCCAGCAGTTATGGAGTAACGGAAAAACTGTTTTTT. This sequence encodes CASSYGVTEKLFF.

This clonotype was seen repeatedly, ten times or more. This chain links TRBV7-8 with TRBJ2-5, with D uncertain. The V gene lost 3 bases and the J gene lost 2 bases, with 7 bases spanning the gap. Germline V lookup: CDR1 SGHVS, CDR2 FQNEAQ. This CDR3 region has 13 residues. CDR3 sequence: CASSFGEQETQYF. The CDR3 nucleotides read TGTGCCAGCAGCTTCGGCGAACAAGAGACCCAGTACTTC.

This clonotype has just a few counts. The J gene is TRBJ2-1, the V gene TRBV5-1; 8 bases agree with TRBD2. V was pared by 9 bases and J by 0 bases, with 8 bases of the junction left unmatched. Per the germline V gene, CDR1 is SGHRS and CDR2 is YFSETQ. The CDR3 has 15 residues. The CDR3 is CATSSGESSYNEQFF. The CDR3 DNA sequence: TGCGCCACCAGTAGCGGGGAGAGCTCCTACAATGAGCAGTTCTTC.

The V and J genes are TRBV19 and TRBJ2-1; D is possibly TRBD1 or TRBD2 (6 bases each). V lost 4 bases, J lost 0 bases, and 16 bases lay in between. Germline assignment: CDR1 LNHDA and CDR2 SQIVND (reference sequence). The CDR3 runs 17 residues. In DNA form, the CDR3 reads TGTGCCAGTAGTACTATAAGAGGGGGGAGCTCCTACAATGAGCAGTTCTTC. The encoded protein is CASSTIRGGSSYNEQFF.

V is TRBV18 and J is TRBJ1-1; a weak D match, TRBD1 (5 bases). CDR1 is KGHSH, CDR2 LQKENI, per germline. Trimming pared 3 bases from V and 4 bases from J, leaving 12 bases between. The CDR3 contains 14 residues. In nucleotides, the CDR3 is TGTGCCAGCTCACCTTTGTCGGGACTCACTGAAGCTTTCTTT. Translation gives CASSPLSGLTEAFF.

The chain recombines TRBV10-3 with TRBJ2-5, with D possibly matching TRBD2 (6 bases). CDR3 length: 15 residues. CDR1 is ENHRY and CDR2 is SYGVKD in the germline V gene. With 2 bases removed from V and 5 bases from J, the gap between germline ends came to 15 bases. CDR3 in DNA: TGTGCCATCAGTGAGGGTTACGGGGCGGGGGAGACCCAGTACTTC. Its protein product is CAISEGYGAGETQYF.

This clonotype has only a few counts. The chain joins TRBV18 to TRBJ2-3, with 14 bases lining up with TRBD2. The germline V gene encodes CDR1 KGHSH and CDR2 LQKENI. CDR3 length equals 17 residues. The V gene end was trimmed by 3 bases and the J gene end by 4 bases; junction bases not matched to a gene: 6. The CDR3 nucleotides are TGTGCCAGCTCACCCCGCGGACTAGCGGGGGGCGCAGATACGCAGTATTTT. Encoded protein: CASSPRGLAGGADTQYF.

V and J are TRBV4-3 and TRBJ2-7, with D perhaps given as TRBD1 or TRBD2 (7 bases each). V gave up 3 bases and J gave up 4 bases, with 19 bases separating them. The CDR3 runs 16 residues. Germline values: CDR1 LGHNA, CDR2 YSLEER. CDR3 region: CASSQTDREGFYEQYF. CDR3 DNA: TGCGCCAGCAGCCAGACAGACAGGGAGGGATTTTACGAGCAGTACTTC.

This clonotype has just a few counts. The DNA for the CDR3 is TGTGCCAGCAGTGCCGGGCCTCCGAATTCACCCCTCCACTTT. Translation gives CASSAGPPNSPLHF. The genes are TRBV12-3 or TRBV12-4 and TRBJ1-6; D not resolved. The CDR3 sequence is 14 residues long. V was clipped by 5 bases and J by 7 bases, with 12 bases between them.

This clonotype was detected only a few times. The V gene is TRBV4-3, the J gene TRBJ1-6; D gene unclear. The CDR3 has 15 amino acids. Per germline, CDR1 LGHNA and CDR2 YSLEER. Trimming took 1 base from V and 9 from J, leaving 13 bases between them. The CDR3 DNA follows: TGCGCCAGCAGCCAAGGCATCCAGGTTGCTTCACCCCTCCACTTT. This gives the protein CASSQGIQVASPLHF.

The chain employs TRBV5-1 and TRBJ2-7, with a possible D match to TRBD1 (5 bases). The germline CDR1 and CDR2 sequences are SGHRS and YFSETQ. V was cut by 1 base and J by 0 bases, with 14 bases left in between. The CDR3 has 16 amino acids. The chain's CDR3 is CASSLNALTDSYEQYF. The CDR3 DNA sequence: TGCGCCAGCAGCTTGAATGCATTGACAGACTCCTACGAGCAGTACTTC.

V usage is TRBV21-1 and J usage is TRBJ2-7. TRBV21-1 is listed as a pseudogene. This CDR3 has 12 residues. CDR3 DNA sequence: TGTGCCAGCAGCATTTCGTTTGGCGAGCAGTACGTC. This codes for CASSISFGEQYV.

This clonotype was counted a few times. The V call is TRBV11-3, the J call TRBJ2-1, with D unresolved. V lost 1 base and J lost 2, with 9 bases in between. Looked up from germline, CDR1 is SGHNT and CDR2 is YENEEA. The CDR3 is made up of 15 amino acids. The CDR3 protein is CASSLGGITYNEQFF. DNA for the CDR3: TGTGCCAGCAGCTTAGGTGGTATAACCTACAATGAGCAGTTCTTC.

The chain uses TRBV10-3 and TRBJ1-4; D is uncertain. Deletions cut 10 bases from V and 8 bases from J, with 17 bases between. Per germline, CDR1 ENHRY and CDR2 SYGVKD. CDR3 length equals 13 residues. The CDR3 DNA follows: TGTGCCAGTACTTGGAATACGGGGGAAAAACTGTTTTTT. It yields the protein CASTWNTGEKLFF.

This clonotype has a count of ten or more. The rearrangement joins TRBV7-8 to TRBJ2-3; TRBD2 aligns across 14 bases. This CDR3 is built from 17 residues. Germline CDR1 SGHVS, CDR2 FQNEAQ. The junction had 6 bases not matched to a gene; V was cut back by 5 bases and J by 2 bases. This CDR3 reads CASSPGTSGGLTDTQYF. The DNA of the CDR3 is TGTGCCAGCAGCCCGGGGACTAGCGGGGGACTCACAGATACGCAGTATTTT.

The chain carries TRBV3-1 and TRBJ2-3; D remains unclear. This CDR3 comprises 12 residues. CDR1 LGHDT and CDR2 YNNKEL come from the germline V gene (reference sequence). The V and J ends lost 2 bases and 6 bases respectively, with 6 bases between them. The CDR3 is CASSQIVDTQYF. Written as DNA, the CDR3 is TGTGCCAGCAGCCAAATTGTTGATACGCAGTATTTT.

This clonotype has more than one count but fewer than ten. The CDR3 bases are TGTGCCAGCAGTTACTATACAGGGAATACGAATGAAGCTTTCTTT. Encoded protein: CASSYYTGNTNEAFF. The gene calls are TRBV6-5 and TRBJ1-1; D is perhaps TRBD1 (6 bases). CDR3 length equals 15 residues. V was clipped by 1 base and J by 7 bases, with 16 bases between them. The germline V gene has CDR1 MNHEY and CDR2 SVGAGI.

This chain uses TRBV18 with TRBJ1-2; the match to TRBD1 covers 8 bases. CDR3 length: 15 residues. Germline CDR1 KGHSH, CDR2 LQKENI. V trimming: 3 bases; J trimming: 8 bases; junction bases outside the gene matches: 11. CDR3: CASSPLEDRVRGYTF. The CDR3 bases are TGTGCCAGCTCACCGTTGGAGGACAGGGTGAGAGGCTACACCTTC.

This clonotype was observed many times. The chain uses TRBV4-2 and TRBJ1-2, with D maybe TRBD1 (6 bases). The CDR3 runs to 16 residues. V lost 3 bases to trimming and J lost 1 base, with 15 bases between them. Per the germline V gene, CDR1 is LGHNA and CDR2 is YNFKEQ. As DNA, the CDR3 is TGTGCCAGCAGCCATCACGGGACATTGGTTAACTATGGCTACACCTTC. Translating gives CASSHHGTLVNYGYTF.

The chain couples TRBV4-3 to TRBJ1-3; D is perhaps TRBD1 (6 bases). Per the germline V gene, CDR1 is LGHNA and CDR2 is YSLEER. Trimming cost V 4 bases and J 0 bases, with 10 bases left between them. The length of the CDR3 is 15 residues. CDR3 nucleotide sequence: TGCGCCAGCAGCCGGAACAGGGTCTCTGGAAACACCATATATTTT. Translation: CASSRNRVSGNTIYF.

In this sample, this clonotype turned up a few times. The rearrangement joins TRBV4-1 to TRBJ2-5; D remains ambiguous. This CDR3 contains 15 residues. V lost 4 bases, J lost 1 base, and 13 bases lay in between. CDR1 and CDR2 (germline): MGHRA, YSYEKL. The CDR3 reads CASSPPPGPQETQYF. The CDR3 DNA reads as TGCGCCAGCAGCCCCCCCCCAGGACCCCAAGAGACCCAGTACTTC.